The rows below give T cell receptor beta chains drawn from one sample of a study of blood T cells in healthy people across ages. TCRdb called the 5' RACE reads again in MiXCR, with one record for every CDR3 protein. Of about 810,000 distinct CDR3 sequences listed, 35% to 40% are singletons. The specimen sequenced was blood. These receptors originate from a man aged 18 to 30 in good health. The CDR3 runs from the conserved cysteine through the conserved F or W. Each record gives: clone size, J gene, D gene, V gene, CDR3 DNA, CDR3 protein. D genes are given only for firm matches. Clone sizes are given selectively: once, few, many, or a class where the clone is expanded.

>.|TRBJ2-3|.|TRBV20-1
TGCAGTGCTCCCGGGGAGCGGGCAGATACGCAGTATTTT
CSAPGERADTQYF
>.|TRBJ2-5|.|TRBV6-5
TGTGCCAGCGCTTTTTCGGGCAGGGCGGTAGAGACCCAGTACTTC
CASAFSGRAVETQYF
>.|TRBJ2-7|.|TRBV3-1
TGTGCCAGCAGCCAATACCTCTCCGACTACGAGCAGTACTTC
CASSQYLSDYEQYF
>few|TRBJ2-1|.|TRBV9
TGTGCCAGCAGCGCTGACGGGACCAACGTCTACAATGAGCAGTTCTTC
CASSADGTNVYNEQFF
>.|TRBJ2-5|TRBD2|TRBV7-2
TGTGCCAGCAGCCCGACAACCGGGACTAGCGAGAAGTACTTC
CASSPTTGTSEKYF
>.|TRBJ2-7|.|TRBV7-2
TGTGCCAGCAGCTTAGCAGTCGGTGTTAGAGTCAATGAGCAGTACTTC
CASSLAVGVRVNEQYF
>.|TRBJ1-6|.|TRBV11-1
TGTGCCAGCAGATCCTCCCGGGACAACTATAATTCACCCCTCCACTTT
CASRSSRDNYNSPLHF
>.|TRBJ1-2|.|TRBV12-3/TRBV12-4
TGTACCAGCAGTCCCCCCCGTGGGGAACCCTCTTACTATGGCTACACCTTC
CTSSPPRGEPSYYGYTF
>few|TRBJ2-1|TRBD1|TRBV12-3/TRBV12-4
TGTGCCAGCAGTTTCGACAGGGGGCCCTCTAATGAGCAGTTCTTC
CASSFDRGPSNEQFF
>few|TRBJ2-7|.|TRBV21-1
TGTGCCAGCAGCACCACCACTAGCGGGGTTTACAATGAGCAGTACTTC
CASSTTTSGVYNEQYF
>few|TRBJ1-2|.|TRBV4-1
TGCGCCAGCAGCCAAGATCGGAAGGGGCGTGGCTACACCTTC
CASSQDRKGRGYTF
>.|TRBJ2-1|.|TRBV7-9
TGTGCCAGCAGCTGTGGGACGGTATTAACCTCCTACAATGAGCAGTTCTTC
CASSCGTVLTSYNEQFF
>.|TRBJ1-2|TRBD1|TRBV7-2
TGTGCCAGCAGCTCGACAGGGGACCCCTACTATGGCTACACCTTC
CASSSTGDPYYGYTF
>.|TRBJ1-2|.|TRBV4-2
TGTGCCAGCAGCCAGGGACCGTCCTCCGCATCCTACACCTTC
CASSQGPSSASYTF
>many|TRBJ2-7|TRBD1|TRBV4-3
TGCGCCAGCAGCCAAGATTATCCGGGACAGGGCTACGAGCAGTACTTC
CASSQDYPGQGYEQYF
>few|TRBJ2-3|TRBD2|TRBV5-1
TGCGCCAGCAGCCCAATCACGGGGGGTTCCGCAGATACGCAGTATTTT
CASSPITGGSADTQYF
>.|TRBJ1-2|.|TRBV5-6
TGTGCCAGCAGTCGCAGGAGGAGCTATGGCTACACCTTC
CASSRRRSYGYTF
>.|TRBJ2-1|.|TRBV5-6
TGTGCCAGCAGCTCCCGGACAGCTAGATCATACAATGAGCAGTTCTTC
CASSSRTARSYNEQFF
>.|TRBJ2-1|TRBD1|TRBV20-1
TGCAGTGCTAGAGTAGGACAGGGAAGCTTGGAGACCCAGTTCTTC
CSARVGQGSLETQFF
>few|TRBJ1-5|TRBD1|TRBV29-1
TGCAGCGTAGGGGGCGCGGACAGGGGTCAGCCCCAGCATTTT
CSVGGADRGQPQHF
>.|TRBJ2-5|TRBD2|TRBV7-9
TGTGCCAGCAGCCCAACGACGCCGGGGGGATTTAACAATGAGCAGTACTTC
CASSPTTPGGFNNEQYF
>.|TRBJ2-7|TRBD1|TRBV27
TGTGCCAGCAGTCTGGCAGGGGGATCCTACGGGCAGTACTTC
CASSLAGGSYGQYF
>few|TRBJ1-4|TRBD1|TRBV7-2
TGTGCCAGCAGCTCGGGACGAGGGGGCCTTAGAGACGAAAAACTGTTTTTT
CASSSGRGGLRDEKLFF
>.|TRBJ2-7|.|TRBV7-2
TGTGCCAGCAGCTTGAATAGCGTCTACGAGCAGTACTTC
CASSLNSVYEQYF
>.|TRBJ1-1|.|TRBV11-1
TGTGCCAGCAGCTTAAGCCTTAACCCTGGGTACACTGAAGCTTTCTTT
CASSLSLNPGYTEAFF
>few|TRBJ2-1|.|TRBV4-2
TGTGCCAGCGGGGCCGGACAGAACAATGAGCAGTTCTTC
CASGAGQNNEQFF
>many|TRBJ1-2|.|TRBV4-1
TGCGCCAGCAGCCAAGATCCCCAAGGCGACTATGGCTACACCTTC
CASSQDPQGDYGYTF
>.|TRBJ1-1|TRBD1|TRBV20-1
TGCAGTGCTAGTGGACAGGGGGGAGAGGCTTTCTTT
CSASGQGGEAFF
>few|TRBJ2-5|.|TRBV6-2/TRBV6-3
TGTGCCAGCAGTTACAGGAAAGAGACCCAGTACTTC
CASSYRKETQYF
>many|TRBJ2-3|.|TRBV6-5
TGTGCCAGCAGTTACTCGAATTACCCCAAGACGACGGATACGCAGTATTTT
CASSYSNYPKTTDTQYF
>.|TRBJ2-7|TRBD1|TRBV20-1
TGCAGTGCTAGAGATCGTTGGGACAGAAGCTCCTACGAGCAGTACTTC
CSARDRWDRSSYEQYF
>few|TRBJ2-7|.|TRBV18
TGTGCCAGCTCACCTCCCCGGGGGTCCTACGAGCAGTACTTC
CASSPPRGSYEQYF
>.|TRBJ1-1|.|TRBV27
TGTGCCAGCATAAGGGGGGCAGGGAACACTGAAGCTTTCTTT
CASIRGAGNTEAFF
>.|TRBJ2-3|TRBD2|TRBV12-3/TRBV12-4
TGTGCCAGCAGCCCAGCGGGGTTCGCAGATACGGAGTATTTT
CASSPAGFADTEYF
>.|TRBJ2-5|.|TRBV5-1
TGCGCCAGCAGCCCGCGGCAGGGGCCCCCACAAGAGACCCAGTACTTC
CASSPRQGPPQETQYF
>.|TRBJ1-4|.|TRBV7-2
TGTGCCAGCAGCGTAGAAGCGGGGAGCGGAAAACTGTTTTTT
CASSVEAGSGKLFF
>many|TRBJ2-1|.|TRBV13
TGTGCCAGCAGCCTATCGGGACAAGGCTACAATGAGCAGTTCTTC
CASSLSGQGYNEQFF
>few|TRBJ2-5|.|TRBV10-3
TGTGCCATCAGTGAGCGGGCTAGCTATTGGCAAGAGACCCAGTACTTC
CAISERASYWQETQYF
>few|TRBJ2-7|TRBD1|TRBV11-2
TGTGCCAGCAGCTTGGGGGACAGGGAGGGAGACGAGCAGTACTTC
CASSLGDREGDEQYF
>few|TRBJ1-5|.|TRBV6-2/TRBV6-3
TGTGCCAGCAGTCGGAGCAGGGGCCTCGGTCAGCCCCAGCATTTT
CASSRSRGLGQPQHF
>.|TRBJ2-3|.|TRBV27
TGTGCCAGCAGTTTTTCCATCACAGATACGCAGTATTTT
CASSFSITDTQYF
>few|TRBJ2-1|.|TRBV27
TGTGCCAGCAGTGACAGGAAGGCCAATGAGCAGTTCTTC
CASSDRKANEQFF
>.|TRBJ1-1|TRBD1|TRBV6-1
TGTGCCAGCATCGACAGGGCCCTGGCAGCTTTCTTT
CASIDRALAAFF
>.|TRBJ2-2|TRBD1|TRBV6-6
TGTGCCAGCAGTTTAGGGACAGGGGACACCGGGGAGCTGTTTTTT
CASSLGTGDTGELFF
>few|TRBJ2-3|TRBD2|TRBV5-1
TGCGCCAGCAGCTTGGTGGCTAGCGGGGGACCTCGGGATACGCAGTATTTT
CASSLVASGGPRDTQYF
>.|TRBJ2-7|.|TRBV10-3
TGTGCCATCAGTCGTGGAACGTGGGGATACGAGCAGTACTTC
CAISRGTWGYEQYF
>few|TRBJ2-3|TRBD2|TRBV5-1
TGCGCCAGCAGCTTGATGGCTAGCGGAGACACAGATACGCAGTATTTT
CASSLMASGDTDTQYF
>.|TRBJ1-2|.|TRBV20-1
TGCAGTGCTAGAGATCTCCAAATGCACGGTGGTGGCTACACCTTC
CSARDLQMHGGGYTF